The 22 T cell receptor beta chains listed next were all sequenced from one sample in a study of blood T cell repertoires in COVID-19. Here immunoSEQ multiplex PCR was the method, and the copy in TCRdb shows in-frame clones only, minus some. The table includes approximately 260,000 clones, roughly 89% detected once. The sequenced sample was peripheral blood. Source of these receptors: a man aged 50-60 years with acute or convalescent COVID-19.

The chain carries TRBV5-1 and TRBJ1-1; 7 bases map to TRBD1. This CDR3 spans 16 amino acids. The V gene's germline CDR1 is SGHRS and CDR2 YFSETQ. V lost 0 bases to trimming and J lost 2 bases; unmatched junction nucleotides: 7. The CDR3 loop reads CASSLGGQNSNTEAFF. The CDR3 DNA reads TGCGCCAGCAGCTTGGGGGGACAGAACTCTAACACTGAAGCTTTCTTT.

The genes are TRBV30 and TRBJ2-1; 10 bases are shared with TRBD1. Germline CDR1 GTSNPN, CDR2 SVGIG (reference sequence). The CDR3 contains 14 residues. V lost 6 bases and J lost 7; bases outside the gene matches: 9. The CDR3 region is CACPPGQGFNEQFF. CDR3 DNA: TGTGCCTGCCCCCCGGGACAGGGGTTTAATGAGCAGTTCTTC.

This chain connects TRBV7-3 to TRBJ2-3; a possible D gene is TRBD1 (5 bases). CDR1 SGHTA and CDR2 FQGTGA come from the germline V gene. V lost 5 bases and J 2 bases, leaving 11 bases between the germline ends. This CDR3 has 14 amino acids. The CDR3 loop reads CASSRTGPTDTQYF. CDR3 coding DNA: TGTGCCAGCAGCCGAACAGGACCCACAGATACGCAGTATTTT.

This rearrangement joins TRBV13 to TRBJ2-5; the match to TRBD2 covers 10 bases. Germline V gene lookup returns CDR1 PRHDT and CDR2 FYEKMQ (reference sequence). This CDR3 comprises 14 residues. With 5 bases clipped from V and 5 bases from J, the junction kept 5 bases outside the gene matches. The CDR3 DNA follows: TGTGCCAGCAGCGTAGCGGGGGGACGTGAGACCCAGTACTTC. The encoded protein is CASSVAGGRETQYF.

The CDR3 here is CASSSTTGNTEAFF. CDR3 nucleotides: TGTGCCAGCAGCTCGACGACTGGGAACACTGAAGCTTTCTTT. This chain joins TRBV7-3 and TRBJ1-1; D is ambiguous. The ends were cut back, 4 bases at V and 1 base at J, with 10 bases in the middle. Germline V lookup: CDR1 SGHTA, CDR2 FQGTGA. The CDR3 has 14 amino acids. Full variable domain (outside the CDR3, taken from reference TRBV7-3 and TRBJ1-1): GAGVSQTPSNKVTEKGKYVELRCDPISGHTALYWYRQSLGQGPEFLIYFQGTGAADDSGLPNDRFFAVRPEGSVSTLKIQRTERGDSAVYLCASSSTTGNTEAFFGQGTRLTVV.

This rearrangement joins TRBV7-9 to TRBJ1-2, with 9 bases that match TRBD1. The trim removed 7 bases at V and 6 bases at J, leaving 3 bases unmatched. The CDR3 consists of 12 residues. Germline CDR1 is SEHNR and CDR2 is FQNEAQ (reference sequence). CDR3 region: CASTRDRDGYTF. For the CDR3, the DNA is TGTGCCAGCACCAGGGACAGGGATGGCTACACCTTC. The full variable domain, completed using reference TRBV7-9 and TRBJ1-2, is DTGVSQNPRHKITKRGQNVTFRCDPISEHNRLYWYRQTLGQGPEFLTYFQNEAQLEKSRLLSDRFSAERPKGSFSTLEIQRTEQGDSAMYLCASTRDRDGYTFGSGTRLTVV.

This clone was observed a few times. The gene calls are TRBV10-1 and TRBJ1-1, with TRBD1 as a possible D gene (5 bases). The CDR3 has 13 residues. V was pared by 5 bases and J by 4 bases, with 11 bases between. CDR1 and CDR2 from the germline V gene are WNHNN and SYGVQD (reference sequence). In nucleotides, the CDR3 is TGCGCCAGCAGTCAGGGCTTAGGCACTGAAGCTTTCTTT. Its protein is CASSQGLGTEAFF.

The chain combines TRBV27 with TRBJ1-5, with D unclear. Trimming shortened V by 3 bases and J by 3 bases, and 3 bases separated the two germline ends. Looked up from germline, CDR1 is MNHEY and CDR2 is SMNVEV (reference sequence). The CDR3 spans 12 residues. The CDR3 here is CASSFLNQPQHF. Here the CDR3 DNA reads TGTGCCAGCAGTTTCCTCAATCAGCCCCAGCATTTT.

This chain connects TRBV12-3 or TRBV12-4 to TRBJ1-2; 7 nucleotides align to TRBD1. This CDR3 region has 12 residues. The junction had 5 bases not matched to a gene; V was cut back by 5 bases and J by 8 bases. The CDR3 region has the DNA TGTGCCAGCAGTGACAGGGCCTCCGGCTACACCTTC. As protein: CASSDRASGYTF.

The chain combines TRBV20-1 with TRBJ2-6, with 10 bases lining up with TRBD1. J gave up 0 bases and V 3 bases, and 2 bases lay outside the gene matches. The germline gives CDR1 DFQATT, CDR2 SNEGSKA (reference sequence). The CDR3 covers 16 residues. The CDR3, as DNA: TGCAGTGCTAGTAGGGACAGGGGCTCTGGGGCCAACGTCCTGACTTTC. Protein: CSASRDRGSGANVLTF.

This sequence joins TRBV6-5 and TRBJ1-1; 7 bases are shared with TRBD1. V shed 6 bases and J 11 bases; nucleotides not matched to a gene: 9. CDR3 length: 12 residues. CDR1 is MNHEY, CDR2 SVGAGI, per germline. Here the CDR3 reads CASRPPQGTAFF. CDR3 in DNA: TGTGCCAGCAGACCCCCACAGGGGACGGCTTTCTTT.

The genes are TRBV5-4 and TRBJ2-7; tentative D call: TRBD2 (5 bases). V lost 3 bases and J lost 3, with 13 bases in between. This CDR3 region has 14 residues. The germline V gene has CDR1 SGHNT and CDR2 YYREEE (reference sequence). The CDR3 reads CASSWENLHYEQYF. CDR3 in DNA: TGTGCCAGCAGCTGGGAGAACCTCCACTACGAGCAGTACTTC.

This chain joins TRBV7-9 and TRBJ1-1; no firm D call. CDR3 length equals 11 residues. Germline CDR1 is SEHNR and CDR2 is FQNEAQ (reference sequence). Deletions cut 4 bases from V and 7 bases from J, with 7 bases between. CDR3 in DNA: TGTGCCAGCAGCTCAGTGATTGAAGCTTTCTTT. This codes for CASSSVIEAFF.

The V and J genes are TRBV10-2 and TRBJ1-2, with D unresolved. Trimming removed 2 bases from V and 7 bases from J, with 11 bases in between. Germline V lookup: CDR1 WSHSY, CDR2 SAAADI. There are 13 residues in the CDR3. The chain's CDR3 is CASSEHSSGGYTF. For the CDR3, the DNA is TGCGCCAGCAGTGAGCACTCGTCGGGTGGCTACACCTTC.

The V call is TRBV3-1 (or the pseudogene TRBV3-2), the J call TRBJ2-3; tentative D call: TRBD2 (5 bases). The ends were cut back, 1 base at V and 2 bases at J, with 13 bases in the middle. Germline V gene data show CDR1 as LGHDT and CDR2 as YNNKEL (reference sequence). The CDR3 totals 16 residues. This CDR3 is CASSQGQADLTDTQYF. The CDR3 DNA follows: TGTGCCAGCAGCCAAGGTCAAGCGGACCTCACAGATACGCAGTATTTT.

Comment on this clone: Within the sample, other DNA sequences also encode this same CDR3. This sequence joins TRBV12-3 or TRBV12-4 and TRBJ1-1; no definite D call. This CDR3 is built from 13 residues. V was shortened by 2 bases and J by 0 bases, with 4 bases between the two germline ends. The chain's CDR3 is CASSLQLNTEAFF. The CDR3 coding sequence is TGTGCCAGCAGTTTACAATTGAACACTGAAGCTTTCTTT.

The chain couples TRBV11-3 to TRBJ1-2, with D maybe TRBD1 (6 bases). The CDR3 loop spans 13 amino acids. Germline V lookup: CDR1 SGHNT, CDR2 YENEEA. The germline V and J ends were trimmed by 3 bases and 6 bases, with 11 bases remaining between them. In DNA, the CDR3 is TGTGCCAGCAGCTTCCGCGGGGGCAATGGCTACACCTTC. Residues: CASSFRGGNGYTF. The full variable domain, its missing parts supplied by reference TRBV11-3 and TRBJ1-2, is EAGVVQSPRYKIIEKKQPVAFWCNPISGHNTLYWYLQNLGQGPELLIRYENEEAVDDSQLPKDRFSAERLKGVDSTLKIQPAELGDSAVYLCASSFRGGNGYTFGSGTRLTVV.

The gene calls are TRBV27 and TRBJ2-7; D perhaps matches TRBD2 (6 bases). V was pared by 8 bases and J by 4 bases, with 21 bases between. Per germline, CDR1 MNHEY and CDR2 SMNVEV (reference sequence). The CDR3 contains 15 residues. The CDR3 is CASGPPGVLRYEQYF. The CDR3 DNA reads TGTGCCAGCGGACCCCCGGGGGTTCTCCGTTACGAGCAGTACTTC.

The chain employs TRBV30 and TRBJ2-3, with D unclear. The CDR3 has 13 residues. Trimming left V 8 bases short and J 3 bases short, with 15 bases between. The germline V gene has CDR1 GTSNPN and CDR2 SVGIG (reference sequence). CDR3 DNA: TGTGCCGCCAACGGTATCGGGACAGATACGCAGTATTTT. Its protein product is CAANGIGTDTQYF.

This clone was seen once. The chain is built from TRBV3-1 (or the pseudogene TRBV3-2) and TRBJ2-7; possibly TRBD1 for D (7 bases). V was pared by 1 base and J by 4 bases, with 14 bases between. This CDR3 spans 15 amino acids. Germline lookup yields CDR1 LGHDT and CDR2 YNNKEL (reference sequence). The CDR3 here is CASSQAPGGLYEQYF. CDR3 in DNA: TGTGCCAGCAGCCAAGCACCAGGGGGGCTTTACGAGCAGTACTTC.

With regard to this clone: Other DNA sequences in this sample translate to the same CDR3. The chain links TRBV14 to TRBJ2-5, with D tentatively TRBD2 (6 bases). Germline V gene data show CDR1 as SGHDN and CDR2 as FVKESK. The CDR3 sequence is 13 residues long. V lost 1 base to trimming and J lost 4 bases, with 7 bases between them. The DNA for the CDR3 is TGTGCCAGCAGCCAAGTCGGGGGAGAGACCCAGTACTTC. Protein product: CASSQVGGETQYF.

The genes are TRBV7-8 and TRBJ1-1; TRBD1 matches 7 bases. Trimming cost V 5 bases and J 5 bases; bases outside gene matches: 8. The length of the CDR3 is 14 residues. Germline V gene data show CDR1 as SGHVS and CDR2 as FQNEAQ. CDR3: CASSLTTGRTEAFF. CDR3 DNA: TGTGCCAGCAGCCTTACGACAGGGAGGACTGAAGCTTTCTTT.